One and the same sample provided the 12 T cell receptor beta chains below, sequenced in a study of control samples from healthy donors and cancer patients. Assay: immunoSEQ multiplex PCR; the TCRdb copy retains only in-frame clones and omits some. Of approximately 150,000 clones in the sample, 90% to 95% were seen once. Sequenced material: blood. These receptors all stem from a young woman in good health.

The genes are TRBV7-2 and TRBJ2-1; 9 bases agree with TRBD1. Germline trimming cut 5 bases from V and 2 bases from J; bases unmatched to any gene: 4. Germline V gives CDR1 SGHTA, CDR2 FQGNSA. The CDR3 spans 15 residues. CDR3 sequence reads: CASSPWTGAYNEQFF. CDR3 bases: TGTGCCAGCAGCCCCTGGACAGGGGCCTACAATGAGCAGTTCTTC.

V gene TRBV4-1 combines with J gene TRBJ2-2; D gene unclear. CDR1 and CDR2 (germline): MGHRA, YSYEKL. The CDR3 contains 16 residues. Trimming removed 4 bases from V and 4 bases from J, with 16 bases in between. Here the CDR3 reads CASSPFTQVPTGELFF. In DNA, the CDR3 is TGCGCCAGCAGCCCCTTCACACAAGTACCCACCGGGGAGCTGTTTTTT.

This chain links TRBV18 with TRBJ2-3, with D uncertain. CDR1 and CDR2 (germline): KGHSH, LQKENI. The V end was cut by 2 bases, the J end by 2 bases, with 11 bases between. The CDR3 runs 15 residues. CDR3 sequence: CASSPFGQFTDTQYF. CDR3 DNA sequence: TGTGCCAGCTCACCATTTGGTCAGTTCACAGATACGCAGTATTTT.

The chain carries TRBV5-5 and TRBJ1-1; no clear D gene. CDR3 length: 11 amino acids. V was cut by 5 bases and J by 9 bases, with 11 bases left in between. Germline-derived CDR1 and CDR2 are SGHKS and YYEKEE (reference sequence). The CDR3 loop is CASSLTEKAFF. The CDR3 nucleotides are TGTGCCAGCAGTCTTACGGAAAAAGCTTTCTTT. The full variable domain, its missing parts supplied by reference TRBV5-5 and TRBJ1-1, is DAGVTQSPTHLIKTRGQQVTLRCSPISGHKSVSWYQQVLGQGPQFIFQYYEKEERGRGNFPDRFSARQFPNYSSELNVNALLLGDSALYLCASSLTEKAFFGQGTRLTVV.

The count of this clone is one. J is TRBJ1-2 and V is TRBV6-5; no clear D. The CDR3 totals 14 residues. V was clipped by 6 bases and J by 5 bases, with 16 bases between them. Germline CDR1 and CDR2: MNHEY and SVGAGI. CDR3 coding DNA: TGTGCCAGCAGCACTAGGGTCGGAGAATATGGCTACACCTTC. Translation: CASSTRVGEYGYTF.

The chain uses TRBV19 and TRBJ1-1; a possible D gene is TRBD1 (6 bases). Germline CDR1 reads LNHDA; CDR2 reads SQIVND (reference sequence). The CDR3 is 14 residues long. Trimming left V 3 bases short and J 0 bases short, with 8 bases between. The CDR3 coding sequence is TGTGCCAGTAGTATGGGGACACTGAACACTGAAGCTTTCTTT. Protein: CASSMGTLNTEAFF.

The rearrangement joins TRBV9 to TRBJ2-1; D is uncertain. The ends were cut back, 4 bases at V and 9 bases at J, with 11 bases in the middle. CDR3 length: 12 amino acids. Germline lookup yields CDR1 SGDLS and CDR2 YYNGEE. For the CDR3, the DNA is TGTGCCAGCAGCCTTCGCCTGGGTGAGCAGTTCTTC. Its protein is CASSLRLGEQFF.

This clone was recorded only once. The CDR3 region is CASSSGQSYEQYF. The CDR3 nucleotides are TGTGCCAGCAGCTCGGGACAATCCTACGAGCAGTACTTC. This chain uses TRBV3-1 (or the pseudogene TRBV3-2) with TRBJ2-7, with D possibly matching TRBD1 (6 bases). CDR3 length equals 13 residues. Germline-derived CDR1 and CDR2 are LGHDT and YNNKEL (reference sequence). V was clipped by 5 bases and J by 1 base, with 9 bases between them.

V gene TRBV5-5 combines with J gene TRBJ2-1, with 12 bases that match TRBD2. Germline CDR1 and CDR2: SGHKS and YYEKEE (reference sequence). J gave up 7 bases and V 4 bases, and 6 bases lay outside the gene matches. There are 15 residues in the CDR3. DNA for the CDR3: TGTGCCAGCAGCCAACTAGCGGGAGGACGAAATGAGCAGTTCTTC. This translates into CASSQLAGGRNEQFF.

V and J are TRBV29-1 and TRBJ2-7, with unresolved D. CDR3 length: 11 amino acids. The V and J ends lost 3 bases and 6 bases respectively, with 9 bases between them. Germline V gene data show CDR1 as SQVTM and CDR2 as ANQGSEA. The CDR3 DNA reads as TGCAGCGTTGATTCGGGCGGCGAGCAGTACTTC. This codes for CSVDSGGEQYF.

This rearrangement joins TRBV18 to TRBJ1-6, with D perhaps matching TRBD1 (6 bases). The CDR3 runs 15 residues. The germline CDR1 and CDR2 sequences are KGHSH and LQKENI. Trimming cost V 4 bases and J 5 bases, with 12 bases left between them. The CDR3 reads CASSQQGTDNSPLHF. The CDR3 nucleotides are TGTGCCAGCTCACAACAGGGAACTGATAATTCACCCCTCCACTTT.

This CDR3 reads CATSTGGENTEAFF. As DNA, the CDR3 is TGTGCCACCAGCACCGGCGGTGAGAACACTGAAGCTTTCTTT. V usage is TRBV15 and J usage is TRBJ1-1, with D hard to call. V was cut by 4 bases and J by 1 base, with 10 bases left in between. Germline V gene data show CDR1 as LNHNV and CDR2 as YYDKDF (reference sequence). The CDR3 extends over 14 amino acids.